The TCR beta chain under discussion was sequenced for a study of response to subunit inactivated influenza vaccine. The CDR3 contains 16 residues. Germline V gene lookup returns CDR1 MGHRA and CDR2 YSYEKL. Between the trimmed V and J ends, which lost 0 bases and 6 bases, there was a span of 15 bases. Overall study findings and caveats: The authors suggested that few new T cells are recruited per seasonal influenza vaccination.

TCRdb recomputed calls from the RT-PCR reads with MiXCR, one row per CDR3 protein. This table holds 590,000 or so distinct CDR3 sequences, 14% found once. Of note for this clonotype: The target antigen is unknown.

The receptor was derived from a man over 45 who received an inactivated influenza vaccine. The chain carries TRBV4-1 and TRBJ1-5, with D uncertain. This sample comprised PBMCs from blood, obtained less than 15 days before vaccination. CDR3 sequence: CASSQDPTMGSQPQHF. DNA of the CDR3: TGCGCCAGCAGCCAAGATCCCACGATGGGGAGTCAGCCCCAGCATTTT.